Each of the 15 T cell receptor beta chains below was sequenced from the same sample in a study of shared clonotypes between healthy human individuals. Sequenced by immunoSEQ multiplex PCR; TCRdb stores in-frame clones only, minus some. Of some 1.4 million clones in the sample, roughly 97% were seen once. Sequencing was performed on naive CD4+ T cells sorted from blood. The subset was: CD45RA+ positively selected. The origin of the receptors is a man aged 25-40 years in good health.

The rearrangement uses TRBV7-2 and TRBJ1-1, with D perhaps matching TRBD1 (5 bases). The germline V gene has CDR1 SGHTA and CDR2 FQGNSA. V was cut by 5 bases and J by 4 bases, with 11 bases left in between. This CDR3 comprises 13 residues. The CDR3 DNA follows: TGTGCCAGCAGCCTCCGGGACGTCACTGAAGCTTTCTTT. Translating it yields CASSLRDVTEAFF.

Of note for this clone: At the DNA level, this CDR3 is encoded by other sequences in the same sample as well. The chain recombines TRBV6-1 with TRBJ1-3; D unresolved. Trimming took off 3 bases at V and 1 base at J, with 4 bases between the two ends. The germline V gene has CDR1 MNHNS and CDR2 SASEGT. The CDR3 extends over 13 amino acids. The CDR3 protein is CASSDGSGNTIYF. As DNA, the CDR3 is TGTGCCAGCAGTGACGGGTCTGGAAACACCATATATTTT.

The chain has TRBV11-2 and TRBJ1-1; D gene uncertain. Trimming pared 3 bases from V and 3 bases from J, leaving 2 bases between. Germline CDR1 reads SGHAT; CDR2 reads FQNNGV. This CDR3 is 11 amino acids long. The CDR3 sequence: CASSFDTEAFF. CDR3 DNA: TGTGCCAGCAGCTTCGACACTGAAGCTTTCTTT.

The chain uses TRBV19 and TRBJ2-1, with D hard to call. Trimming left V 6 bases short and J 5 bases short, with 8 bases between. This CDR3 has 12 amino acids. Per germline, CDR1 LNHDA and CDR2 SQIVND (reference sequence). CDR3 nucleotides: TGTGCCAGTAGCTACAGAAACAATGAGCAGTTCTTC. The encoded protein is CASSYRNNEQFF.

The chain employs TRBV10-3 and TRBJ2-3; 9 bases align to TRBD1. The junction had 5 bases not matched to a gene; V was cut back by 3 bases and J by 1 base. The germline CDR1 and CDR2 sequences are ENHRY and SYGVKD. The CDR3 has 16 amino acids. In DNA form, the CDR3 reads TGTGCCATCAGTGACGGGACAGGGTGGGGCACAGATACGCAGTATTTT. Protein sequence: CAISDGTGWGTDTQYF.

V usage is TRBV7-2 and J usage is TRBJ2-7; D is uncertain. Germline CDR1 and CDR2: SGHTA and FQGNSA. The V gene lost 2 bases and the J gene lost 5 bases, with 16 bases spanning the gap. The CDR3 consists of 15 residues. The CDR3 nucleotides read TGTGCCAGCAGCTTAATTTACAAAACGGGCGACGAGCAGTACTTC. This codes for CASSLIYKTGDEQYF.

The gene calls are TRBV11-2 and TRBJ1-5; 9 positions match TRBD1. Unmatched junction bases numbered 3, after V lost 5 bases and J lost 1 base. This CDR3 region has 15 residues. Per the germline V gene, CDR1 is SGHAT and CDR2 is FQNNGV. CDR3 bases: TGTGCCAGCAGCGAAGACAGGGGGAGCAATCAGCCCCAGCATTTT. This gives the protein CASSEDRGSNQPQHF.

The chain uses TRBV5-4 and TRBJ1-5; no clear D gene. V shed 3 bases and J shed 5 bases, with 9 bases lying between them. The CDR3 has 13 amino acids. From germline, CDR1 is SGHNT and CDR2 YYREEE (reference sequence). CDR3 sequence (DNA): TGTGCCAGCAGCTCGGCCGCGCATCAGCCCCAGCATTTT. It translates to CASSSAAHQPQHF.

This rearrangement joins TRBV5-1 to TRBJ1-4; 9 nucleotides match TRBD1. J was trimmed by 5 bases and V by 1 base; bases with no gene match: 3. The germline CDR1 and CDR2 sequences are SGHRS and YFSETQ. This CDR3 comprises 15 residues. CDR3 in DNA: TGCGCCAGCAGCTTGACAGGGGGCGAAAATGAAAAACTGTTTTTT. Encoded protein: CASSLTGGENEKLFF. Drawing the rest from reference TRBV5-1 and TRBJ1-4, the complete variable domain is KAGVTQTPRYLIKTRGQQVTLSCSPISGHRSVSWYQQTPGQGLQFLFEYFSETQRNKGNFPGRFSGRQFSNSRSEMNVSTLELGDSALYLCASSLTGGENEKLFFGSGTQLSVL.

The rearrangement joins TRBV10-3 to TRBJ2-3; a possible D gene is TRBD2 (6 bases). V lost 2 bases and J lost 2, with 11 bases in between. The length of the CDR3 is 15 residues. From germline, CDR1 is ENHRY and CDR2 SYGVKD. DNA of the CDR3: TGTGCCATCAGTGAGGGCGGGATCCACACAGATACGCAGTATTTT. This sequence encodes CAISEGGIHTDTQYF.

The CDR3 DNA reads as TGTGCCAGCTCACGGGCGTCAACTAATGAAAAACTGTTTTTT. This sequence encodes CASSRASTNEKLFF. J is TRBJ1-4 and V is TRBV18; D is undetermined. Trimming stripped 4 bases from V and 0 bases from J, with 6 bases between. The CDR3 spans 14 residues. CDR1 and CDR2 from the germline V gene are KGHSH and LQKENI.

The chain recombines TRBV6-1 with TRBJ2-2; TRBD2 agrees at 9 bases. The CDR3 is made up of 14 amino acids. Per germline, CDR1 MNHNS and CDR2 SASEGT. V was pared by 8 bases and J by 12 bases, with 13 bases of the junction left unmatched. CDR3 region: CASSVGSTSGQLFF. As DNA, the CDR3 is TGTGCCAGCTCGGTCGGTTCGACTAGCGGCCAGCTGTTTTTT.

The chain carries TRBV28 and TRBJ2-7; D not certain. The V end lost 3 bases, the J end lost 6 bases, and 12 bases lay between the germline ends. The CDR3 is made up of 13 amino acids. From germline, CDR1 is MDHEN and CDR2 SYDVKM. The CDR3: CASSFAEWGEQYF. The CDR3, as DNA: TGTGCCAGCAGTTTCGCCGAATGGGGCGAGCAGTACTTC.

This sequence joins TRBV27 and TRBJ1-1; 9 positions agree with TRBD1. The CDR3 is 15 amino acids. V dropped 4 bases and J dropped 3; count of bases not matched to a gene: 6. Germline CDR1 and CDR2: MNHEY and SMNVEV (reference sequence). CDR3 coding DNA: TGTGCCAGCAGTTCATACACAGGGGGCGACACTGAAGCTTTCTTT. Translation: CASSSYTGGDTEAFF.

This clone was seen a single time. The chain links TRBV7-6 to TRBJ1-5; D perhaps matches TRBD1 (6 bases). V lost 5 bases, J lost 6 bases, and 17 bases lay in between. The CDR3 spans 15 residues. From germline, CDR1 is SGHVS and CDR2 FNYEAQ. As DNA, the CDR3 is TGTGCCAGCAGCCCGAGATCAGGGGTGCGTCAGCCCCAGCATTTT. It encodes CASSPRSGVRQPQHF.